The text below deals with one T cell receptor (beta chain). Its target is not known. The donors (healthy individuals) were bone marrow donors. Amplification used 60 Vbeta primers and 13 Jbeta primers. Per the original data handling: The authors later counted roughly 87 million unique TCR beta chains, roughly 10 million of them shared. Here immunoSEQ multiplex PCR was the method, and the copy in TCRdb shows in-frame clones only, minus some. V, J and clone size were drawn from that table, and D and trimming were deduced from the DNA. In the table there are around 150,000 clones, about 86% of which are singletons. These data belong to a study of cytomegalovirus exposure and HLA in healthy donors. Study-level information: Within an early data release were about 80 million unique TCRs drawn from HLA-typed donors.

Study findings and constraints: Links to common viral pathogens appeared, in a later analysis, for several of the most significant clusters.

V was clipped by 0 bases and J by 5 bases, with 19 bases between them. The CDR3 loop spans 17 amino acids. Germline CDR1 reads MNHNS; CDR2 reads SASEGT. The genes are TRBV6-1 and TRBJ1-2; a possible D gene is TRBD1 (5 bases). Sequencing input: PBMCs. The sequence was obtained from a woman in her 30s in good health and CMV-seronegative. The CDR3 DNA reads TGTGCCAGCAGTGAAGCATCGAGGTCAGGGCGTAGGTATGGCTACACCTTC. It is translated as CASSEASRSGRRYGYTF.